These 10 T cell receptor beta chains were all obtained from the same sample, sequenced in a study of blood T cell repertoires in COVID-19. Libraries were prepared by immunoSEQ multiplex PCR; TCRdb keeps only in-frame clonotypes and omits some of them. The sample contains 250,000 to 350,000 clones, approximately 87% of which appear only once. Sequences were obtained from PBMCs or T cells enriched from blood (not recorded which). These receptors came from a woman in her 30s who had recovered from COVID-19.

The count of this clone is one. The CDR3 DNA is TGTGCCAGCAGTTTATATGCAGGGGCGTTGACTGAAGCTTTCTTT. It codes for CASSLYAGALTEAFF. V is TRBV28 and J is TRBJ1-1, with a weak D call TRBD1 (6 bases). This CDR3 is built from 15 residues. V dropped 1 base and J dropped 5 bases, with 14 bases sitting between them. Germline values: CDR1 MDHEN, CDR2 SYDVKM.

The V call is TRBV19, the J call TRBJ2-1; TRBD2 aligns across 9 bases. The CDR3 runs to 16 residues. Germline CDR1 reads LNHDA; CDR2 reads SQIVND (reference sequence). After removal of 4 bases from V and 5 bases from J, the junction contained 9 bases not matched to a gene. As DNA, the CDR3 is TGTGCCAGTAGTACCCACGGGCGGGGGGGCCACAATGAGCAGTTCTTC. Translating it yields CASSTHGRGGHNEQFF. Full variable domain (missing parts from reference TRBV19 and TRBJ2-1): DGGITQSPKYLFRKEGQNVTLSCEQNLNHDAMYWYRQDPGQGLRLIYYSQIVNDFQKGDIAEGYSVSREKKESFPLTVTSAQKNPTAFYLCASSTHGRGGHNEQFFGPGTRLTVL.

This chain joins TRBV6-2 or TRBV6-3 and TRBJ2-3, with 9 bases fitting TRBD2. Losses at the gene ends were 6 bases for V and 10 bases for J; bases not matched to a gene: 17. Germline V gene sequence: CDR1 MNHEY, CDR2 SVGEGT. CDR3 length equals 16 residues. The DNA of the CDR3 is TGTGCCAGCAGCTATCCCGCGGCGGTCCAGCGGGGGGCGCAGTATTTT. This encodes CASSYPAAVQRGAQYF.

CDR3: CASSQDRGRGRSAFF. In DNA, the CDR3 is TGTGCCAGCAGCCAAGATCGGGGCAGGGGGCGCTCAGCTTTCTTT. This chain uses TRBV4-2 with TRBJ1-1; 8 positions match TRBD1. In germline, CDR1 is LGHNA, CDR2 YNFKEQ. The CDR3 sequence is 15 residues long. Trimming at V came to 0 bases and at J to 10 bases, leaving 10 bases not matched to a gene.

CDR3 DNA: TGTGCCAGCAGCCAAGGCCCGGGGGATTGGGATTCACCCCTCCACTTT. This sequence encodes CASSQGPGDWDSPLHF. The rearrangement links TRBV14 to TRBJ1-6, with D perhaps TRBD1 (5 bases). The ends were cut back, 1 base at V and 8 bases at J, with 15 bases in the middle. The CDR3 runs to 16 residues. Germline CDR1 SGHDN, CDR2 FVKESK.

The chain is built from TRBV5-1 and TRBJ1-2; D call uncertain. CDR1 is SGHRS and CDR2 is YFSETQ in the germline V gene. CDR3 size: 10 residues. V dropped 5 bases and J dropped 6 bases, with 5 bases sitting between them. The DNA of the CDR3 is TGCGCCAGCAGGGGAGATGGCTACACCTTC. This sequence encodes CASRGDGYTF.

A few counts support this clone. CDR3 nucleotides: TGTGCCACAGGACAGGGTGTGACCGGGGAGCTGTTTTTT. Translated: CATGQGVTGELFF. The chain recombines TRBV11-2 with TRBJ2-2, with 8 bases fitting TRBD1. Germline lookup yields CDR1 SGHAT and CDR2 FQNNGV. The ends lost 10 bases at V and 5 bases at J; junction bases unmatched: 6. The CDR3 extends over 13 amino acids.

V usage is TRBV6-5 and J usage is TRBJ1-4, with D perhaps matching TRBD1 (5 bases). Germline V gives CDR1 MNHEY, CDR2 SVGAGI. This CDR3 is built from 14 residues. Deletions cut 6 bases from V and 10 bases from J, with 18 bases between. CDR3 amino acids: CASRARARIRKLFF. In nucleotides, the CDR3 is TGTGCCAGCAGGGCCAGGGCCAGAATTAGAAAACTGTTTTTT.

This chain joins TRBV7-2 and TRBJ2-7; D possibly corresponds to TRBD1 (5 bases). CDR1 and CDR2 (germline): SGHTA, FQGNSA. The V and J ends lost 5 bases and 4 bases respectively, with 9 bases between them. The CDR3 runs to 12 residues. In DNA form, the CDR3 reads TGTGCCAGCAGCCGAACAGGTTACGAGCAGTACTTC. It codes for CASSRTGYEQYF.

This clone was seen a single time. Distinct nucleotide sequences in the sample also encode this CDR3. V and J are TRBV5-4 and TRBJ1-4; no reliable D call. The V and J ends lost 0 bases and 5 bases respectively, with 5 bases between them. The CDR3 covers 13 residues. Germline V gene lookup returns CDR1 SGHNT and CDR2 YYREEE (reference sequence). For the CDR3, the DNA is TGTGCCAGCAGCTTGGCGGGGAATGAAAAACTGTTTTTT. Translating gives CASSLAGNEKLFF.